Below are 24 T cell receptor beta chains sequenced from a single sample in a study of glioma-infiltrating T cells after dendritic cell vaccination. The data were produced by immunoSEQ multiplex PCR, yet TCRdb's version contains in-frame clones alone and is incomplete. The table shows around 96,000 clones, with 75% to 85% occurring only once. The starting material was blood, obtained before dendritic cell vaccination. All receptors derive from a human donor with glioblastoma.

A single count supports this clone. The chain uses TRBV4-1 and TRBJ1-3, with TRBD1 matching 7 bases. The V and J ends lost 0 bases and 1 base, in that order; junction bases with no gene match: 6. CDR1 and CDR2 from the germline V gene are MGHRA and YSYEKL. The CDR3 runs to 17 residues. The CDR3 loop is CASSQDLDRVSGNTIYF. The CDR3 nucleotides are TGCGCCAGCAGCCAAGATCTCGACAGGGTTTCTGGAAACACCATATATTTT.

The CDR3 loop reads CASSLQIFSLDTQYF. CDR3 nucleotides: TGTGCCAGCAGCTTACAGATTTTCAGTTTAGATACGCAGTATTTT. V gene TRBV7-2 combines with J gene TRBJ2-3; D unresolved. Germline V gene lookup returns CDR1 SGHTA and CDR2 FQGNSA. The V end was cut by 2 bases, the J end by 5 bases, with 14 bases between. The CDR3 consists of 15 residues.

The chain combines TRBV7-9 with TRBJ2-3; 9 nucleotides align to TRBD2. Germline loops: CDR1 SEHNR, CDR2 FQNEAQ (reference sequence). V was clipped by 3 bases and J by 6 bases; unmatched bases: 7. The length of the CDR3 is 15 residues. This CDR3 is CASSFRSGGPDTQYF. The CDR3 DNA follows: TGTGCCAGCAGCTTCCGTAGCGGGGGACCGGATACGCAGTATTTT.

The V gene is TRBV5-1, the J gene TRBJ1-2, with no clear D. Trimming took off 0 bases at V and 8 bases at J, with 11 bases between the two ends. Germline values: CDR1 SGHRS, CDR2 YFSETQ. The CDR3 is 13 amino acids. The chain's CDR3 is CASSLDVPTGYTF. CDR3 nucleotides: TGCGCCAGCAGCTTGGACGTCCCTACCGGCTACACCTTC.

The V and J genes are TRBV7-9 and TRBJ2-7, with 10 bases aligning to TRBD1. Per the germline V gene, CDR1 is SEHNR and CDR2 is FQNEAQ (reference sequence). V lost 5 bases and J lost 6; bases outside the gene matches: 7. The CDR3 is 14 amino acids. CDR3 sequence: CASSPGWDRGEQYF. The CDR3 DNA reads as TGTGCCAGCAGCCCGGGTTGGGACAGGGGCGAGCAGTACTTC. The variable domain in full, with the rest retrieved from reference TRBV7-9 and TRBJ2-7, is DTGVSQNPRHKITKRGQNVTFRCDPISEHNRLYWYRQTLGQGPEFLTYFQNEAQLEKSRLLSDRFSAERPKGSFSTLEIQRTEQGDSAMYLCASSPGWDRGEQYFGPGTRLTVT.

The rearrangement uses TRBV23-1 and TRBJ2-1; 8 nucleotides align to TRBD1. TRBV23-1 belongs to the ORF category, with a function that is uncertain. This CDR3 contains 17 residues. J was trimmed by 2 bases and V by 4 bases; bases with no gene match: 10. This CDR3 reads CASSPRRRQGTYNEQFF. The CDR3 DNA follows: TGCGCCAGCAGTCCTAGGAGGAGACAGGGGACCTACAATGAGCAGTTCTTC.

The rearrangement joins TRBV2 to TRBJ1-4; 7 bases agree with TRBD1. From germline, CDR1 is SNHLY and CDR2 FYNNEI. J was trimmed by 5 bases and V by 4 bases; bases with no gene match: 10. The CDR3 contains 16 residues. The CDR3 sequence is CASSAGTDFRNEKLFF. CDR3 coding DNA: TGTGCCAGCAGTGCCGGGACAGACTTTCGGAATGAAAAACTGTTTTTT.

This chain uses TRBV30 with TRBJ2-7, with 8 bases identical to TRBD1. From germline, CDR1 is GTSNPN and CDR2 SVGIG (reference sequence). The CDR3 has 13 residues. The V gene end was trimmed by 6 bases and the J gene end by 1 base; junction bases not matched to a gene: 5. The CDR3 DNA reads TGTGCCTGTGGGACAGGTGTATCCTACGAGCAGTACTTC. Translating gives CACGTGVSYEQYF.

V is TRBV27 and J is TRBJ2-5, with D tentatively TRBD1 (6 bases). CDR3 size: 13 residues. V was pared by 6 bases and J by 0 bases, with 8 bases between. CDR1 and CDR2 (germline): MNHEY, SMNVEV (reference sequence). The CDR3, as DNA: TGTGCCAGCAGCGGGACATACCAAGAGACCCAGTACTTC. Protein product: CASSGTYQETQYF.

This clone was counted only a few times. The chain has TRBV5-5 and TRBJ1-4; D unresolved. The germline gives CDR1 SGHKS, CDR2 YYEKEE (reference sequence). This CDR3 region has 14 residues. The V end lost 2 bases, the J end lost 3 bases, and 8 bases lay between the germline ends. The CDR3 loop reads CASSFPQSNEKLFF. The CDR3 DNA is TGTGCCAGCAGCTTCCCGCAGTCTAATGAAAAACTGTTTTTT.

The chain couples TRBV7-3 to TRBJ1-5; D is perhaps TRBD1 (5 bases). There are 16 residues in the CDR3. V was shortened by 2 bases and J by 0 bases, with 11 bases between the two germline ends. Per the germline V gene, CDR1 is SGHTA and CDR2 is FQGTGA. The CDR3 region is CASSLWGEDSNQPQHF. DNA of the CDR3: TGTGCCAGCAGCTTATGGGGGGAGGATAGCAATCAGCCCCAGCATTTT.

The V gene is TRBV30, the J gene TRBJ2-6, with TRBD1 matching over 11 bases. The germline V gene has CDR1 GTSNPN and CDR2 SVGIG (reference sequence). V lost 5 bases, J lost 3 bases, and 3 bases stayed unmatched. This CDR3 is built from 15 residues. CDR3 loop: CAWGQGALGANVLTF. The DNA of the CDR3 is TGTGCCTGGGGACAGGGGGCGCTTGGGGCCAACGTCCTGACTTTC. Together with reference TRBV30 and TRBJ2-6, the CDR3 gives the full variable domain: SQTIHQWPATLVQPVGSPLSLECTVEGTSNPNLYWYRQAAGRGLQLLFYSVGIGQISSEVPQNLSASRPQDRQFILSSKKLLLSDSGFYLCAWGQGALGANVLTFGAGSRLTVL.

This sequence joins TRBV5-6 and TRBJ1-1; 11 bases fit TRBD1. Per germline, CDR1 SGHDT and CDR2 YYEEEE. The CDR3 loop spans 15 amino acids. V dropped 8 bases and J dropped 4; count of bases not matched to a gene: 10. The CDR3 region has the DNA TGTGCCAGTCAGGACAGGGGGCTCGGGGGCACTGAAGCTTTCTTT. Translation: CASQDRGLGGTEAFF.

The genes are TRBV7-5 and TRBJ1-1; TRBD1 was called by the table and not checked on the DNA. TRBV7-5 is reported as a pseudogene. The CDR3 loop spans 16 amino acids. For the CDR3, the DNA is TGTGCCAGAAGCCCTCGGGTACAGGTCAGAAACACTGAAGCTTTCTTT. It yields the protein CARSPRVQVRNTEAFF.

The chain uses TRBV19 and TRBJ2-1; D is unclear. The CDR3 has 16 amino acids. CDR1 is LNHDA and CDR2 is SQIVND in the germline V gene (reference sequence). V was shortened by 5 bases and J by 0 bases, with 14 bases between the two germline ends. The CDR3 sequence: CASSFRPSSSYNEQFF. CDR3 in DNA: TGTGCCAGTAGTTTCCGCCCCTCCAGCTCCTACAATGAGCAGTTCTTC. Based on the CDR3 plus reference TRBV19 and TRBJ2-1, the full variable domain is DGGITQSPKYLFRKEGQNVTLSCEQNLNHDAMYWYRQDPGQGLRLIYYSQIVNDFQKGDIAEGYSVSREKKESFPLTVTSAQKNPTAFYLCASSFRPSSSYNEQFFGPGTRLTVL.

The rearrangement joins TRBV6-5 to TRBJ1-3, with 7 bases aligning to TRBD1. Germline values: CDR1 MNHEY, CDR2 SVGAGI. This CDR3 has 15 amino acids. Trimming removed 7 bases from V and 0 bases from J; junction bases left unmatched: 6. In nucleotides, the CDR3 is TGTGCCAGCACCTACAGGGGCCTCTCTGGAAACACCATATATTTT. Translation gives CASTYRGLSGNTIYF.

This clone was seen just once. The chain links TRBV6-6 to TRBJ1-2; the D is unclear. V lost 0 bases, J lost 4 bases, and 15 bases lay in between. CDR1 MNHNY and CDR2 SVGAGI come from the germline V gene (reference sequence). The CDR3 length is 16 residues. CDR3 sequence (DNA): TGTGCCAGCAGTTACTCGAGTACAGCGGCTCGCTATGGCTACACCTTC. Its translation: CASSYSSTAARYGYTF.

The V call is TRBV7-2, the J call TRBJ2-5; 9 nucleotides line up with TRBD2. Germline CDR1 and CDR2: SGHTA and FQGNSA. CDR3 length: 13 amino acids. DNA of the CDR3: TGTGCGACGGCGGGGGGGGCCGCGGAGACCCAGTACTTC. This gives the protein CATAGGAAETQYF.

The rearrangement joins TRBV18 to TRBJ1-1, with D perhaps matching TRBD1 (6 bases). The germline V and J ends were trimmed by 8 bases and 3 bases, with 13 bases remaining between them. This CDR3 has 13 amino acids. Germline V gene lookup returns CDR1 KGHSH and CDR2 LQKENI. The CDR3 region has the DNA TGTGCCAGCAAAGACAGGTGGGACACTGAAGCTTTCTTT. This gives the protein CASKDRWDTEAFF. The full variable domain, completed using reference TRBV18 and TRBJ1-1, is NAGVMQNPRHLVRRRGQEARLRCSPMKGHSHVYWYRQLPEEGLKFMVYLQKENIIDESGMPKERFSAEFPKEGPSILRIQQVVRGDSAAYFCASKDRWDTEAFFGQGTRLTVV.

This clone was counted only a few times. The chain carries TRBV9 and TRBJ1-2, with D possibly being TRBD1 (5 bases). V lost 5 bases and J lost 7, with 15 bases in between. Germline values: CDR1 SGDLS, CDR2 YYNGEE. The CDR3 is made up of 13 amino acids. CDR3 DNA: TGTGCCAGCAGAGGCGGGGGGGGTAGTGGCTACACCTTC. Its protein product is CASRGGGGSGYTF.

This chain uses TRBV5-6 with TRBJ1-2, with D tentatively TRBD1 (5 bases). The CDR3 spans 14 residues. CDR1 and CDR2 from the germline V gene are SGHDT and YYEEEE. The ends were cut back, 0 bases at V and 4 bases at J, with 10 bases in the middle. The DNA for the CDR3 is TGTGCCAGCAGCTTGGGGGGGGTGACCTATGGCTACACCTTC. Its protein is CASSLGGVTYGYTF.

This clone was observed a handful of times. DNA of the CDR3: TGTGCCAGCAGTCAGGGGAGAGCCAAAAACATTCAGTACTTC. As protein: CASSQGRAKNIQYF. The gene calls are TRBV6-5 and TRBJ2-4, with D possibly being TRBD1 (6 bases). CDR3 size: 14 residues. V lost 5 bases and J 0 bases, leaving 8 bases between the germline ends. The germline gives CDR1 MNHEY, CDR2 SVGAGI.

This clone appeared a single time. V gene TRBV4-1 combines with J gene TRBJ2-3; D is undetermined. This CDR3 region has 13 residues. Germline lookup yields CDR1 MGHRA and CDR2 YSYEKL. The V and J ends lost 0 bases and 10 bases respectively, with 11 bases between them. This chain's CDR3 is CASSQEWHEAQYF. Here the CDR3 DNA reads TGCGCCAGCAGCCAAGAGTGGCATGAAGCGCAGTATTTT.

This clone was detected only once. J is TRBJ2-2 and V is TRBV5-1; 10 positions agree with TRBD2. CDR1 SGHRS and CDR2 YFSETQ come from the germline V gene. V was clipped by 4 bases and J by 4 bases; unmatched bases: 4. This CDR3 has 15 amino acids. CDR3 region: CASSTGTSVTGELFF. The CDR3 DNA sequence: TGCGCCAGCAGCACAGGGACTAGCGTCACCGGGGAGCTGTTTTTT.